Sequencing of this T cell receptor (beta chain) was carried out in a study of blood T cell repertoires in COVID-19 (TCRdb year 2020). For the wider study: The collaborator samples originated in the United States, Italy and Spain and spanned the acute and convalescent phases of COVID-19. The material from the prospective study consisted of cDNA or gDNA derived from T cells, B-cell-depleted T cells, or PBMCs. The dataset comprised deeply sampled blood TCRbeta repertoires from subjects exposed to, actively infected with, or recovered from COVID-19. The repertoires were made available in a free public database intended to serve as a resource for research on the immune response to SARS-CoV-2. Samples were obtained from the ongoing ImmuneRACE study (first 160 participants) and from about 1,300 subjects provided by 6 global collaborators. Sample metadata almost always included a de-identified subject ID, COVID-19 status, age in years and sex. Where HLA class I and class II types were available, the types were taken from metadata supplied by the sample provider, not from assay-based typing.

For this chain, trimming is 6 bases at the V end and 6 bases at the J end, and the number of junction bases without a gene match is 5. Counted from cysteine to phenylalanine, this CDR3 has 14 amino acids. The read is trimmed to its CDR3 DNA, 42 bases read in frame from base 1. CDR1 and CDR2, looked up from the germline V gene (reference sequence), are MNHEY and SMNVEV. Comments on this clone: What antigen it recognizes has not been identified. Base qualities are not at hand, and no much larger clone is one base apart.

The immunoSEQ Assay, a bias-controlled multiplex PCR, was used to amplify TCRbeta CDR3 regions from genomic DNA. Processing in the source paper ran as follows. The number of nucleated cells in each sample was estimated from the amplification of reference gene primers within the assay. To quantify the absolute abundance of each unique TCRbeta CDR3 rearrangement, sequence reads were collapsed and filtered. For each sample, productive Simpson clonality was calculated by taking the square root of Simpson's diversity index across productive rearrangements. The source is immuneACCESS, and TCRdb retained only in-frame sequences with V and J called. Part of the clones is not carried over; for the studies checked, unresolved V genes explain less than half of this, and the remainder is unexplained. Clone size and the V and J calls come from that table; the DNA yielded D and trimming. The sample has about 180,000 clones on record, roughly nine tenths of them singletons. 1.5% to 2% of the sample is in the top ten clones.

Broader findings and caveats from the paper: Clinical and demographic metadata were provided uncurated, with the amount varying by source and participant.

Another Seattle source contributed samples from volunteer blood donors who had recovered from COVID-19. Each collaborating institution followed its own protocols to collect whole blood in K2EDTA tubes. Collaborator samples were shipped for TCRbeta analysis as frozen whole blood, isolated PBMCs, or DNA extracted from either sample type. The sequenced material came from peripheral blood. The chain couples TRBV27 to TRBJ1-5; TRBD1 agrees with 10 junctional bases. This clonotype was obtained from a man in his late teens or twenties who had recovered from COVID-19. This receptor has the CDR3 CASSRDRGTQPQHF. Here is the DNA: TGTGCCAGCAGCCGGGACAGGGGCACTCAGCCCCAGCATTTT.